The present T cell receptor (beta chain) was sequenced within a study of CD8 T cells in ankylosing spondylitis. This clonotype appeared many times. The antigen is unknown. Broader study findings: Typical of ankylosing spondylitis blood, it appeared, was a TCR beta motif of under 10 highly homologous variants. As reported, disease-linked clones showed significant enrichment in matched ankylosing spondylitis synovial fluid.

Researchers built TCR beta libraries using quantitative 5'-RACE with molecular barcodes. TCRdb passed the 5' RACE reads through MiXCR, listing each CDR3 protein once. Of about 250,000 distinct CDR3 sequences listed, roughly 8% were seen once; the top ten hold more than 4.5%. This clonotype was obtained from a female donor with ankylosing spondylitis or in good health (not recorded which). Sequenced: blood, either unsorted or a sorted T cell fraction (not recorded which).

CDR3 region: CSVEGGLGSTYNEQFF. CDR3 coding DNA: TGCAGCGTTGAAGGAGGCCTAGGTAGCACCTACAATGAGCAGTTCTTC. The chain links TRBV29-1 to TRBJ2-1; unclear D gene. The CDR3 loop spans 16 amino acids. Germline V CDR1 and CDR2: SQVTM, ANQGSEA. Deletions cut 1 base from V and 2 bases from J, with 15 bases between.